The clone carrying this T cell receptor beta chain has ten or more counts. The source of the sample is a study of T-cell reconstitution after alpha-beta-depleted transplantation in children. This CDR3 is 14 amino acids long. Germline V lookup: CDR1 DFQATT, CDR2 SNEGSKA (reference sequence). The ends were cut back, 5 bases at V and 0 bases at J, with 14 bases in the middle. Unique molecular identifiers were used to barcode this TCRbeta library. TCRdb reprocessed the PCR reads via MiXCR and lists one record per CDR3 protein. The top ten clones hold approximately 4.1% of a sample with about 610,000 distinct CDR3 sequences, roughly a tenth of them seen once.

The gene calls are TRBV20-1 and TRBJ2-7; a possible D gene is TRBD1 (5 bases). Sequenced here: PBMCs from the stem cell graft donor, sampled from the stem cell graft. The TCR originated in a human donor who donated a stem cell graft to a child with acute myeloid leukemia. CDR3 sequence: CSADGRVSSYEQYF. As DNA, the CDR3 is TGCAGTGCTGACGGCAGGGTGAGCTCCTACGAGCAGTACTTC.